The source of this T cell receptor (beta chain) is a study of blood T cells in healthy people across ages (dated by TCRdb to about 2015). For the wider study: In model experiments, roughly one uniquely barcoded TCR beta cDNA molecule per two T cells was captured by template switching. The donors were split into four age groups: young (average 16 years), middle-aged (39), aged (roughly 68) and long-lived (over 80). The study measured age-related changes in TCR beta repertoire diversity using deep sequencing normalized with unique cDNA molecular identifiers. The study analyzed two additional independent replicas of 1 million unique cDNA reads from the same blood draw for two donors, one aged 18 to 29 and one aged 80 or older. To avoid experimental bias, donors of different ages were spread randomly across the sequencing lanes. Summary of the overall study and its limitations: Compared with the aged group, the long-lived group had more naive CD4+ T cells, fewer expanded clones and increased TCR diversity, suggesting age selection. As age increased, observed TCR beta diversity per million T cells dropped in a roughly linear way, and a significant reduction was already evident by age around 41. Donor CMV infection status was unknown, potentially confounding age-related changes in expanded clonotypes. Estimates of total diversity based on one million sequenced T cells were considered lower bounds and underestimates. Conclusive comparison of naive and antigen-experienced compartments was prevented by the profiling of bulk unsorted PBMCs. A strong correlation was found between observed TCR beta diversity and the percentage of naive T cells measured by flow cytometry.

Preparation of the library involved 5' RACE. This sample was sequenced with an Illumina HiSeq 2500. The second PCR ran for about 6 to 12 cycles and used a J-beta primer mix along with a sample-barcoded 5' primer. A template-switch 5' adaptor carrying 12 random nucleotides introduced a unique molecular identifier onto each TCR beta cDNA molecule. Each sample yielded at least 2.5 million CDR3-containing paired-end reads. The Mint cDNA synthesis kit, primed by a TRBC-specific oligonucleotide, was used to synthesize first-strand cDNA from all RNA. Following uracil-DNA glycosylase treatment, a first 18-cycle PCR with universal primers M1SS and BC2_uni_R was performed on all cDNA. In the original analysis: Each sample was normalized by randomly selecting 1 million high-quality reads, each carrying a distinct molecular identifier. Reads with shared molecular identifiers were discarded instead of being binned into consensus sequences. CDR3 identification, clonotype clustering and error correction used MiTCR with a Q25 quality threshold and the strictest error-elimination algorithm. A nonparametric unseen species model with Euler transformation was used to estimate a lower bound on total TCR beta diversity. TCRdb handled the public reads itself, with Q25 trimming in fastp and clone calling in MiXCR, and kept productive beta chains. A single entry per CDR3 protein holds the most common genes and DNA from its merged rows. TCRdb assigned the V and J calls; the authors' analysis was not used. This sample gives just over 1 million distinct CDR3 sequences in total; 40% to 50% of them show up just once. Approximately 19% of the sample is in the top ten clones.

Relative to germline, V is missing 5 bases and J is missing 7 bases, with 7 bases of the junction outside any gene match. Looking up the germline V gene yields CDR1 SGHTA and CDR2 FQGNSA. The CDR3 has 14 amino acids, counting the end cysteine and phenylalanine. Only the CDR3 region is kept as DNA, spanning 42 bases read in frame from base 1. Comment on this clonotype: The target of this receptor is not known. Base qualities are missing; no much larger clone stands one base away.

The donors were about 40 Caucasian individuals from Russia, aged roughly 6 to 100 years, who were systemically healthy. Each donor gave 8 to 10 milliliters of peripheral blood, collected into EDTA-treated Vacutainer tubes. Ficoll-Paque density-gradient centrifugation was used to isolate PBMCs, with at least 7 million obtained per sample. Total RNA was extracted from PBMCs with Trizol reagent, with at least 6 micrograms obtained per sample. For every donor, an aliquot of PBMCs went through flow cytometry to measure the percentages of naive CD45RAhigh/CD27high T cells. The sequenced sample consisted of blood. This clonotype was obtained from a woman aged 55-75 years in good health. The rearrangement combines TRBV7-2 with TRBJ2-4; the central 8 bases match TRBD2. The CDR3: CASSPLAGNNIQYF. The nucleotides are TGTGCCAGCAGCCCCTTAGCGGGGAACAACATTCAGTACTTC. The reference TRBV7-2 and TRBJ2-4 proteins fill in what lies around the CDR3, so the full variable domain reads GAGVSQSPSNKVTEKGKDVELRCDPISGHTALYWYRQSLGQGLEFLIYFQGNSAPDKSGLPSDRFSAERTGGSVSTLTIQRTQQEDSAVYLCASSPLAGNNIQYFGAGTRLSVL.